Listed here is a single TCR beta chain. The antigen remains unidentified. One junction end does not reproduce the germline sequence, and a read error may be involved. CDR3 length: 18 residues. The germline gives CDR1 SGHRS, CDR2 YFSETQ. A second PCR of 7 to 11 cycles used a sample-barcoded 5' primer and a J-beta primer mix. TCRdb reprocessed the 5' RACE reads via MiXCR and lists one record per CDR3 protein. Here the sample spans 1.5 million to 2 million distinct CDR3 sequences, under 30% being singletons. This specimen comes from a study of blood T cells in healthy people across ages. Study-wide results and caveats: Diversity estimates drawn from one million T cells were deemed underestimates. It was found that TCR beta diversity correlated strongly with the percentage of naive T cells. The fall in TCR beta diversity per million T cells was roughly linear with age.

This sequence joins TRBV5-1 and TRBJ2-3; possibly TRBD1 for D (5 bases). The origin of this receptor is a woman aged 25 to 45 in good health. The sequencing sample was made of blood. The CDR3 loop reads CASSLVILETEDTDRQYF. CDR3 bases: TGCGCCAGCAGCTTGGTTATATTGGAAACAGAGGACACAGATAGGCAGTATTTT.